This TCR beta chain was found in a study of identical twins. V shed 4 bases and J shed 2 bases, with 28 bases lying between them. CDR3 size: 19 residues. CDR1 and CDR2 (germline): DFQATT, SNEGSKA (reference sequence). Using its own MiXCR run on the 5' RACE reads, TCRdb lists one record per CDR3 protein. Among 200,000 to 250,000 distinct CDR3 sequences listed, roughly 7.5% were seen once. Study-wide results and limits: Cord blood's abundant beta clonotypes had fewer insertions, unlike memory repertoires. Because invariant MAIT and iNKT cells could be present, zero-insertion analyses could be partly confounded.

This clonotype was observed a handful of times. What it recognizes is unknown. In addition, the sample was reused for a study of yellow fever vaccine responses in identical twins.

This receptor was taken from a woman younger than 35 in good health. Sequenced sample: memory (CD45RO+) T cells sorted from blood. The V gene is TRBV20-1, the J gene TRBJ2-3; D possibly matches TRBD1 or TRBD2 (5 bases each). The CDR3 protein is CSANPAGARDLRATDTQYF. Here the CDR3 DNA reads TGCAGTGCTAATCCCGCCGGGGCGAGGGACCTTCGGGCCACAGATACGCAGTATTTT.